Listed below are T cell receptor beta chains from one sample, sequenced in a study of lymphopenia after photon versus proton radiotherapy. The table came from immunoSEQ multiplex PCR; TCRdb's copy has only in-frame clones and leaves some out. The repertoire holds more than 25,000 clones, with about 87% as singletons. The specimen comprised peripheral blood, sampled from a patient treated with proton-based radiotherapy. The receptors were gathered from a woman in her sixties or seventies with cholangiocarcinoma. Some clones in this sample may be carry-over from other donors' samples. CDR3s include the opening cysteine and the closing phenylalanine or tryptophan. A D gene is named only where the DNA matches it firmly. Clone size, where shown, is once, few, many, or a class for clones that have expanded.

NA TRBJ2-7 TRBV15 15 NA TGTGCCACCAGCAGAGATCGCGGCAGGGGCGCCGAGCAGTACTTC CATSRDRGRGAEQYF
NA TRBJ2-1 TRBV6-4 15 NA TGTGCCAGCAGTCCAGGGGTTAGCTCCTACAATGAGCAGTTCTTC CASSPGVSSYNEQFF
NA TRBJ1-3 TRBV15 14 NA TGTGCCACCAGCACAGCGATCTCTGGAAACACCATATATTTT CATSTAISGNTIYF
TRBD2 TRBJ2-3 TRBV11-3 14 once TGTGCCAGCAGCTTCGGGCGGGAGGGAGATACGCAGTATTTT CASSFGREGDTQYF
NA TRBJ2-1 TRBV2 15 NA TGTGCCAGCAGTGCAGGCCGGGGGTCCTACAATGAGCAGTTCTTC CASSAGRGSYNEQFF
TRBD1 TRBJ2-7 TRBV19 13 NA TGTGCCAGTAGTCCACGACAGGGTTACGAGCAGTACTTC CASSPRQGYEQYF
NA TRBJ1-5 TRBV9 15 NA TGTGCCAGCAGCGTAGCGGAGGGTTTCGGTCAGCCCCAGCATTTT CASSVAEGFGQPQHF
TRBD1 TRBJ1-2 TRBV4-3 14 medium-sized TGCGCCAGCAGCTCCTCGGACAGGACCTATGGCTACACCTTC CASSSSDRTYGYTF
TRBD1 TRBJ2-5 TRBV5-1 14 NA TGCGCCAGCAGCCCGGGACAGGGCCAAGAGACCCAGTACTTC CASSPGQGQETQYF
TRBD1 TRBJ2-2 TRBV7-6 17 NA TGTGCCAGCAGCTTACCCCGGACAGGGTCGGGCACCGGGGAGCTGTTTTTT CASSLPRTGSGTGELFF
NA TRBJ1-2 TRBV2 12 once TGTGCCAGCAGTGCGGTCCAGGGAAGCTACACCTTC CASSAVQGSYTF
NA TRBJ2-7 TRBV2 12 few TGTGCCAACCAGGGGCTGGCCTACGAGCAGTACTTC CANQGLAYEQYF
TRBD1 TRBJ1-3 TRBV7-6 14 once TGTGCCAGCGGAACACAGGGGTCTGGAAACACCATATATTTT CASGTQGSGNTIYF
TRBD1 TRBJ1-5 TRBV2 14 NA TGTGCCAGCACGGACAGGGGGGTAGATCAGCCCCAGCATTTT CASTDRGVDQPQHF
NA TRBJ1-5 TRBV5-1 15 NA TGCGCCAGCAGCTTGGCAGGGTCTGAGGGTCAGCCCCAGCATTTT CASSLAGSEGQPQHF
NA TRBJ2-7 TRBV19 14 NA TGTGCCAGTAGTTTCCGCGGCGGAGAGTACGAGCAGTACTTC CASSFRGGEYEQYF
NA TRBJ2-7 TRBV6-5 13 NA TGTGCCAGCAGTCACACAGGGAAGAACGAGCAGTACTTC CASSHTGKNEQYF
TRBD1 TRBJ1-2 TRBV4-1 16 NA TGCGCCAGCAGCCCCGGGGGGACAGGGGGCCTCTATGGCTACACCTTC CASSPGGTGGLYGYTF
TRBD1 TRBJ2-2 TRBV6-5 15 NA TGTGCCAGCAGAGGACAGGGGGCTCTCAGCGGGGAGCTGTTTTTT CASRGQGALSGELFF
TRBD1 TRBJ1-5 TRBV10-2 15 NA TGCGCCAGCAGTCCCGGGACAGGGTTTTATCAGCCCCAGCATTTT CASSPGTGFYQPQHF
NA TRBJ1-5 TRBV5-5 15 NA TGTGCCAGCAGCTTGGGACTGGAGCGGAATCAGCCCCAGCATTTT CASSLGLERNQPQHF
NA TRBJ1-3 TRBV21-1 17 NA TGTGCCAGCAGCAAACCGCCGACAGACTACTCTGGAAACACCATATATTTT CASSKPPTDYSGNTIYF
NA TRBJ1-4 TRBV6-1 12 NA TGTGCCAGCAGTCGGGGGCCGGGAAAACTGTTTTTT CASSRGPGKLFF
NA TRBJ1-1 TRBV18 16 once TGTGCCAGCTCACCAACCGGTGAGTTGGTGAACACTGAAGCTTTCTTT CASSPTGELVNTEAFF
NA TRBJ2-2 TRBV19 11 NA TGTGCCAGTAGTATAGCTGGGGAGCTGTTTTTT CASSIAGELFF
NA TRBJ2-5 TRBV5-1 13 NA TGCGCCAGCAGCTTGGAGGGGGGAGAGACCCAGTACTTC CASSLEGGETQYF
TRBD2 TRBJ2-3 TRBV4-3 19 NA TGCGCCAGCAGCCAAGCAACCAACCCGGGACTAGCGGTCACAGATACGCAGTATTTT CASSQATNPGLAVTDTQYF
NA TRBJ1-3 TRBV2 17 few TGTGCCAGCAGTGAAGGGCTGGCCCGAGACTCTGGAAACACCATATATTTT CASSEGLARDSGNTIYF
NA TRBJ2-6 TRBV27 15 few TGTGCCAGCAAGGGCCTGGAATCTGGGGCCAACGTCCTGACTTTC CASKGLESGANVLTF